Listed below are T cell receptor beta chains from one sample, sequenced in a study of technical replicates of blood from a few donors. Sequencing was performed with immunoSEQ multiplex PCR; in TCRdb, only in-frame clones are kept and a portion is missing. The sample has around 76,000 clones, approximately 98% seen once. Source material: T cells isolated from PBMCs. The receptors were sampled from a human donor in good health. Each CDR3 is given with its conserved first and last residue. Fields, in order: V gene, clone size, D gene, J gene, CDR3 protein, CDR3 DNA. A D gene is named only where the DNA matches it firmly. Only some rows state a clone size, as once, few, many or a class for expanded clones.

v_gene: TRBV28
abundance: .
d_gene: TRBD1
j_gene: TRBJ1-5
CDR3aa: CASSFSGQGTGQPQHF
CDR3nt: TGTGCCAGCAGTTTCTCGGGACAGGGTACGGGTCAGCCCCAGCATTTT

v_gene: TRBV7-3
abundance: .
d_gene: TRBD2
j_gene: TRBJ2-5
CDR3aa: CASSLSASGTETQYF
CDR3nt: TGTGCCAGCAGCTTATCGGCTAGCGGGACAGAGACCCAGTACTTC

v_gene: TRBV5-5
abundance: .
d_gene: .
j_gene: TRBJ2-7
CDR3aa: CASSLRADEQYF
CDR3nt: TGTGCCAGCAGCTTGCGCGCCGACGAGCAGTACTTC

v_gene: TRBV18
abundance: .
d_gene: TRBD2
j_gene: TRBJ2-7
CDR3aa: CASSPRLAGLNEQYF
CDR3nt: TGTGCCAGCTCTCCCCGACTAGCGGGACTCAACGAGCAGTACTTC

v_gene: TRBV28
abundance: .
d_gene: TRBD1
j_gene: TRBJ1-4
CDR3aa: CASSHPPGQGAEKLFF
CDR3nt: TGTGCCAGCAGTCACCCTCCGGGACAGGGGGCTGAAAAACTGTTTTTT

v_gene: TRBV2
abundance: .
d_gene: .
j_gene: TRBJ1-4
CDR3aa: CASEVRGTNEKLFF
CDR3nt: TGTGCCAGCGAGGTCAGGGGCACTAATGAAAAACTGTTTTTT

v_gene: TRBV2
abundance: .
d_gene: TRBD2
j_gene: TRBJ2-5
CDR3aa: CASGTTLYF
CDR3nt: TGTGCCAGCGGGACTACACTGTACTTC

v_gene: TRBV6-4
abundance: once
d_gene: .
j_gene: TRBJ1-1
CDR3aa: CASSSTAGQTEAFF
CDR3nt: TGTGCCAGCAGTTCTACAGCCGGACAGACTGAAGCTTTCTTT

v_gene: TRBV18
abundance: .
d_gene: .
j_gene: TRBJ2-7
CDR3aa: CASSFAQEAYEQYF
CDR3nt: TGTGCCAGCTCATTCGCCCAGGAGGCCTACGAGCAGTACTTC

v_gene: TRBV6-5
abundance: .
d_gene: .
j_gene: TRBJ2-7
CDR3aa: CASSRGLAYEQYF
CDR3nt: TGTGCCAGCAGCCGAGGGTTGGCCTACGAGCAGTACTTC

v_gene: TRBV2
abundance: .
d_gene: .
j_gene: TRBJ2-7
CDR3aa: CASKLPYEQYF
CDR3nt: TGTGCCAGCAAACTCCCCTACGAGCAGTACTTC

v_gene: TRBV6-1
abundance: .
d_gene: .
j_gene: TRBJ1-1
CDR3aa: CASSEALFGQIEAFF
CDR3nt: TGTGCCAGCAGTGAAGCCCTTTTTGGACAGATAGAAGCTTTCTTT

v_gene: TRBV25-1
abundance: .
d_gene: .
j_gene: TRBJ1-2
CDR3aa: CASSSMGTGDGYTF
CDR3nt: TGTGCCAGCAGTTCGATGGGGACTGGAGATGGCTACACCTTC

v_gene: TRBV11-2
abundance: once
d_gene: TRBD2
j_gene: TRBJ2-3
CDR3aa: CASSPPPGLAGEGGDTQYF
CDR3nt: TGTGCCAGCAGTCCCCCACCGGGACTAGCGGGAGAAGGCGGAGATACGCAGTATTTT

v_gene: TRBV6-5
abundance: once
d_gene: .
j_gene: TRBJ1-3
CDR3aa: CASRDRQGNTIYF
CDR3nt: TGTGCCAGCAGGGATAGACAGGGAAACACCATATATTTT

v_gene: TRBV14
abundance: .
d_gene: .
j_gene: TRBJ2-5
CDR3aa: CASSQIQETQYF
CDR3nt: TGTGCCAGCAGCCAAATACAAGAGACCCAGTACTTC

v_gene: TRBV10-1
abundance: .
d_gene: TRBD1
j_gene: TRBJ1-5
CDR3aa: CASSVRGQGPNQPQHF
CDR3nt: TGCGCCAGCTCCGTACGGGGACAGGGGCCCAATCAGCCCCAGCATTTT

v_gene: TRBV10-3
abundance: .
d_gene: TRBD1
j_gene: TRBJ1-1
CDR3aa: CAMSQGQDTEAFF
CDR3nt: TGTGCCATGTCACAGGGGCAGGACACTGAAGCTTTCTTT

v_gene: TRBV11-3
abundance: .
d_gene: TRBD2
j_gene: TRBJ2-3
CDR3aa: CASSLSGRPDTQYF
CDR3nt: TGTGCCAGCAGCCTTAGCGGGAGGCCTGATACGCAGTATTTT

v_gene: TRBV29-1
abundance: .
d_gene: .
j_gene: TRBJ2-7
CDR3aa: CSAKRGNEQYF
CDR3nt: TGCAGCGCCAAGAGGGGGAACGAGCAGTACTTC

v_gene: TRBV14
abundance: .
d_gene: .
j_gene: TRBJ2-7
CDR3aa: CASSQGFGYEQYF
CDR3nt: TGTGCCAGCAGCCAAGGGTTCGGGTACGAGCAGTACTTC

v_gene: TRBV4-1
abundance: .
d_gene: TRBD2
j_gene: TRBJ2-5
CDR3aa: CASSQDRTSGAPGETQYF
CDR3nt: TGCGCCAGCAGCCAAGATCGGACTAGCGGGGCCCCAGGGGAGACCCAGTACTTC

v_gene: TRBV13
abundance: .
d_gene: TRBD2
j_gene: TRBJ2-7
CDR3aa: CASSGSSGRDIEYF
CDR3nt: TGTGCCAGCAGCGGATCTAGCGGGAGGGACATCGAGTACTTC

v_gene: TRBV25-1
abundance: .
d_gene: .
j_gene: TRBJ1-2
CDR3aa: CASSENLRGDGYTF
CDR3nt: TGTGCCAGCAGTGAAAACCTCAGGGGAGATGGCTACACCTTC

v_gene: TRBV4-3
abundance: .
d_gene: .
j_gene: TRBJ1-2
CDR3aa: CASSQEAAQGYSYTF
CDR3nt: TGCGCCAGCAGCCAAGAGGCGGCGCAGGGATATAGCTACACCTTC

v_gene: TRBV11-3
abundance: .
d_gene: TRBD2
j_gene: TRBJ2-3
CDR3aa: CASSLWGEREGSTDTQYF
CDR3nt: TGTGCCAGCAGCTTGTGGGGGGAACGGGAGGGGAGCACAGATACGCAGTATTTT

v_gene: TRBV28
abundance: .
d_gene: TRBD1
j_gene: TRBJ1-2
CDR3aa: CASSLELEDRGGYTF
CDR3nt: TGTGCCAGCAGTTTAGAATTAGAGGACAGGGGTGGCTACACCTTC

v_gene: TRBV9
abundance: .
d_gene: TRBD1
j_gene: TRBJ1-5
CDR3aa: CASSADAGTVDQPQHF
CDR3nt: TGTGCCAGCAGCGCAGACGCCGGGACAGTTGATCAGCCCCAGCATTTT

v_gene: TRBV5-1
abundance: .
d_gene: .
j_gene: TRBJ1-3
CDR3aa: CASSSTNSGNTIYF
CDR3nt: TGCGCCAGCAGCTCAACAAACTCTGGAAACACCATATATTTT

v_gene: TRBV25-1
abundance: .
d_gene: .
j_gene: TRBJ2-1
CDR3aa: CASSESRALYNEQFF
CDR3nt: TGTGCCAGCAGTGAAAGTCGCGCCCTTTACAATGAGCAGTTCTTC

v_gene: TRBV9
abundance: .
d_gene: .
j_gene: TRBJ1-2
CDR3aa: CASSTRGSF
CDR3nt: TGTGCCAGCAGCACCCGAGGTTCCTTC

v_gene: TRBV5-4
abundance: .
d_gene: TRBD2
j_gene: TRBJ2-5
CDR3aa: CASSLGIASGKETQYF
CDR3nt: TGTGCCAGCAGCTTGGGGATCGCTAGCGGGAAAGAGACCCAGTACTTC

v_gene: TRBV10-1
abundance: once
d_gene: .
j_gene: TRBJ2-7
CDR3aa: CASSEMFGGYEQYF
CDR3nt: TGCGCCAGCAGTGAGATGTTCGGGGGCTACGAGCAGTACTTC

v_gene: TRBV2
abundance: .
d_gene: .
j_gene: TRBJ1-1
CDR3aa: CASGSFRANTEAFF
CDR3nt: TGTGCCAGCGGTAGTTTCAGGGCGAACACTGAAGCTTTCTTT

v_gene: TRBV25-1
abundance: .
d_gene: TRBD2
j_gene: TRBJ2-1
CDR3aa: CASELAGGPYEQFF
CDR3nt: TGTGCCAGCGAACTAGCGGGAGGGCCTTATGAGCAGTTCTTC

v_gene: TRBV13
abundance: .
d_gene: .
j_gene: TRBJ2-1
CDR3aa: CASSYQDRYNEQFF
CDR3nt: TGTGCCAGCAGCTACCAGGACAGATACAATGAGCAGTTCTTC

v_gene: TRBV28
abundance: .
d_gene: .
j_gene: TRBJ2-7
CDR3aa: CASSLGGRLYSYEQYF
CDR3nt: TGTGCCAGCAGTTTAGGGGGGAGGTTATACTCCTACGAGCAGTACTTC

v_gene: TRBV27
abundance: .
d_gene: TRBD1
j_gene: TRBJ2-7
CDR3aa: CASRVGQGAFEQYF
CDR3nt: TGTGCCAGCAGAGTGGGACAGGGGGCATTCGAGCAGTACTTC

v_gene: TRBV6-1
abundance: .
d_gene: .
j_gene: TRBJ2-7
CDR3aa: CASSELAYEQYF
CDR3nt: TGTGCCAGCAGTGAATTAGCCTACGAGCAGTACTTC

v_gene: TRBV2
abundance: .
d_gene: TRBD1
j_gene: TRBJ2-7
CDR3aa: CASSPRGQGRYEQYF
CDR3nt: TGTGCCAGCAGCCCGCGGGGACAGGGAAGGTACGAGCAGTACTTC

v_gene: TRBV7-9
abundance: .
d_gene: TRBD2
j_gene: TRBJ2-7
CDR3aa: CASSLDGLAGEQYF
CDR3nt: TGTGCCAGCAGCTTAGATGGACTAGCGGGAGAGCAGTACTTC

v_gene: TRBV5-1
abundance: .
d_gene: .
j_gene: TRBJ2-7
CDR3aa: CASSSGTASPEQYF
CDR3nt: TGCGCCAGCAGCTCCGGGACTGCTAGTCCCGAGCAGTACTTC

v_gene: TRBV19
abundance: .
d_gene: TRBD1
j_gene: TRBJ2-3
CDR3aa: CASSKDRGRNTQYF
CDR3nt: TGTGCCAGTAGTAAGGACAGGGGAAGGAATACGCAGTATTTT

v_gene: TRBV5-1
abundance: .
d_gene: TRBD2
j_gene: TRBJ2-2
CDR3aa: CASSLRGELAGNTGELFF
CDR3nt: TGCGCCAGCAGCTTAAGGGGGGAGCTAGCGGGAAACACCGGGGAGCTGTTTTTT

v_gene: TRBV6-1
abundance: .
d_gene: TRBD2
j_gene: TRBJ2-7
CDR3aa: CASSASAGDYEQYF
CDR3nt: TGTGCCAGCAGTGCGTCAGCGGGAGATTACGAGCAGTACTTC

v_gene: TRBV19
abundance: .
d_gene: .
j_gene: TRBJ2-7
CDR3aa: CASSSQDRYEQYF
CDR3nt: TGTGCCAGTAGTTCGCAGGACAGATACGAGCAGTACTTC

v_gene: TRBV11-2
abundance: once
d_gene: .
j_gene: TRBJ1-4
CDR3aa: CASSSRGTNEKLFF
CDR3nt: TGTGCCAGCAGCTCCAGGGGAACTAATGAAAAACTGTTTTTT

v_gene: TRBV18
abundance: .
d_gene: .
j_gene: TRBJ1-1
CDR3aa: CASSPGGSDKEAFF
CDR3nt: TGTGCCAGCTCACCCGGAGGGAGCGACAAGGAAGCTTTCTTT

v_gene: TRBV2
abundance: .
d_gene: TRBD1
j_gene: TRBJ2-1
CDR3aa: CASAARQGSYNEQFF
CDR3nt: TGTGCCAGCGCAGCGAGACAGGGTTCCTACAATGAGCAGTTCTTC

v_gene: TRBV28
abundance: .
d_gene: TRBD1
j_gene: TRBJ2-7
CDR3aa: CASSLSPRGPEQYF
CDR3nt: TGTGCCAGCAGTTTAAGTCCCAGGGGGCCGGAGCAGTACTTC

v_gene: TRBV29-1
abundance: .
d_gene: TRBD1
j_gene: TRBJ2-1
CDR3aa: CSVGGPGQGLNNNEQFF
CDR3nt: TGCAGCGTTGGAGGCCCGGGACAGGGATTAAATAACAATGAGCAGTTCTTC